Described below is a single TCR beta chain sequence and its context. Its specificity is unknown. Relapses following autologous stem cell transplantation were seen in all patients, with brentuximab vedotin exposure varying. The sample belongs to a study of PD-1 blockade in classical Hodgkin lymphoma. Overall study results and limits: What caused the repertoire differences, perhaps disease activity or prior therapy, remains undefined. Significant TCR diversity gains by C4D1 occurred in CD4+ but not CD8+ cells. Complete responders showed a baseline diversity that resembled the diversity of newly diagnosed patients. Individuals initiating nivolumab under 1 year after ASCT were excluded.

This table comes from immunoSEQ multiplex PCR, and its TCRdb copy is limited to in-frame clones, with some not included. The repertoire has tens of thousands of clones, under 90% of them found once; the top ten carry roughly 21%. Germline V gives CDR1 MNHEY, CDR2 SMNVEV (reference sequence). With 1 base removed from V and 4 bases from J, the gap between germline ends came to 7 bases. The CDR3 sequence is 14 residues long. The clonotype was recovered from a human donor with classical Hodgkin lymphoma. The V and J genes are TRBV27 and TRBJ2-2; the D is unclear. The sample here was peripheral blood mononuclear cells (PBMCs), taken at baseline. CDR3 nucleotide sequence: TGTGCCAGCAGTTTATTGATACCCACCGGGGAGCTGTTTTTT. Translating it yields CASSLLIPTGELFF.